A single sample is the source of the 20 T cell receptor beta chains below, sequenced in a study of cytomegalovirus exposure and HLA in healthy donors. Amplification used 60 Vbeta primers and 13 Jbeta primers. Using immunoSEQ multiplex PCR, the repertoire was profiled, and TCRdb retains in-frame clones only, with some absent. The sample comprises roughly 100,000 clones, around three quarters of which are singletons, and around 16% rests with the top ten. Sequences were obtained from PBMCs. The receptor source for this set is a woman in her forties or fifties in good health and CMV-seropositive.

This rearrangement joins TRBV28 to TRBJ1-4; 9 positions match TRBD1. Looked up from germline, CDR1 is MDHEN and CDR2 is SYDVKM. The CDR3 is made up of 15 amino acids. The ends lost 8 bases at V and 0 bases at J; junction bases unmatched: 4. The CDR3: CASGGQGTTNEKLFF. The CDR3 DNA reads as TGTGCCAGCGGGGGACAGGGCACAACTAATGAAAAACTGTTTTTT. Full variable domain (outside the CDR3, taken from reference TRBV28 and TRBJ1-4): DVKVTQSSRYLVKRTGEKVFLECVQDMDHENMFWYRQDPGLGLRLIYFSYDVKMKEKGDIPEGYSVSREKKERFSLILESASTNQTSMYLCASGGQGTTNEKLFFGSGTQLSVL.

This clone has just a few counts. The genes are TRBV7-3 and TRBJ2-2, with 7 bases identical to TRBD2. CDR1 and CDR2 from the germline V gene are SGHTA and FQGTGA. The CDR3 has 16 amino acids. The V and J ends lost 2 bases and 4 bases, in that order; junction bases with no gene match: 7. The CDR3: CASSLEPGRGTGELFF. The CDR3 DNA follows: TGTGCCAGCAGCTTAGAGCCGGGGAGGGGCACCGGGGAGCTGTTTTTT.

V gene TRBV28 combines with J gene TRBJ1-2, with TRBD1 identical over 8 bases. The CDR3 is made up of 14 amino acids. The J segment lost 8 bases and the V segment lost 6 bases, leaving 11 bases of the junction unmatched. Germline CDR1 and CDR2: MDHEN and SYDVKM. CDR3 in DNA: TGTGCCAGCAGCGGACAGGGTCACCGGGAGGGCTACACCTTC. As protein: CASSGQGHREGYTF.

The V call is TRBV6-6, the J call TRBJ2-5, with D unresolved. Trimming took 6 bases from V and 7 from J, leaving 9 bases between them. The germline CDR1 and CDR2 sequences are MNHNY and SVGAGI (reference sequence). The CDR3 is 11 residues long. The CDR3 bases are TGTGCCAGCAGCCAAGAGCGGACCCAGTACTTC. It codes for CASSQERTQYF.

The chain couples TRBV9 to TRBJ1-5; 7 bases agree with TRBD1. The germline CDR1 and CDR2 sequences are SGDLS and YYNGEE. There are 14 residues in the CDR3. Unmatched junction bases numbered 3, after V lost 0 bases and J lost 6 bases. The CDR3 DNA follows: TGTGCCAGCAGCGTAGGACAGGGTCCTCAGCCCCAGCATTTT. This codes for CASSVGQGPQPQHF.

The chain couples TRBV7-9 to TRBJ1-4; tentative D call: TRBD1 (5 bases). The CDR3 spans 16 residues. Germline V CDR1 and CDR2: SEHNR, FQNEAQ (reference sequence). V lost 11 bases to trimming and J lost 2 bases, with 21 bases between them. The CDR3 DNA is TGTGCCTTAAAAAGGGAAAAAGGGGCGACTAATGAAAAACTGTTTTTT. It translates to CALKREKGATNEKLFF.

The V call is TRBV10-3, the J call TRBJ2-1, with 8 bases lining up with TRBD2. The length of the CDR3 is 14 residues. Germline assignment: CDR1 ENHRY and CDR2 SYGVKD. J lost 4 bases, V lost 5 bases, and 4 bases had no gene match. CDR3 nucleotide sequence: TGTGCCATCAGTAAGACTAGCGAATACAATGAGCAGTTCTTC. Its translation is CAISKTSEYNEQFF.

This clone was seen a single time. The chain has TRBV30 and TRBJ2-3; maybe TRBD2 (6 bases). CDR1 is GTSNPN, CDR2 SVGIG, per germline (reference sequence). V was clipped by 0 bases and J by 1 base, with 11 bases between them. CDR3 size: 15 residues. The CDR3 is CAWSVRRGGTDTQYF. The DNA for the CDR3 is TGTGCCTGGAGTGTACGGCGGGGAGGCACAGATACGCAGTATTTT.

The chain couples TRBV19 to TRBJ2-6; 8 bases are a match to TRBD1. The CDR3 extends over 16 amino acids. V trimming: 7 bases; J trimming: 0 bases; junction bases outside the gene matches: 5. Germline V CDR1 and CDR2: LNHDA, SQIVND (reference sequence). CDR3 protein: CASTDRASSGANVLTF. DNA for the CDR3: TGTGCCAGTACGGACAGGGCGAGCTCTGGGGCCAACGTCCTGACTTTC.

This rearrangement joins TRBV5-8 to TRBJ1-4, with D perhaps matching TRBD1 (5 bases). The CDR3 covers 15 residues. From germline, CDR1 is SGHTS and CDR2 YDEGEE. V was pared by 0 bases and J by 3 bases, with 9 bases between. DNA of the CDR3: TGTGCCAGCAGCTTGGCGGGGGGGGCTAATGAAAAACTGTTTTTT. It yields the protein CASSLAGGANEKLFF.

The CDR3 sequence is CASRGGGTEAFF. CDR3 DNA: TGCGCCAGCAGAGGGGGCGGCACTGAAGCTTTCTTT. This chain joins TRBV10-2 and TRBJ1-1; TRBD1 matches 7 bases. This CDR3 is built from 12 residues. Unmatched junction bases numbered 2, after V lost 6 bases and J lost 4 bases. Germline assignment: CDR1 WSHSY and CDR2 SAAADI.

The V and J genes are TRBV11-3 and TRBJ2-5; possible D gene TRBD2, 5 bases. Germline V gives CDR1 SGHNT, CDR2 YENEEA. The CDR3 covers 13 residues. Trimming removed 5 bases at V and 4 bases at J, with 11 bases between. The CDR3 is CASSPDAGETQYF. Written as DNA, the CDR3 is TGTGCCAGCAGCCCCGATGCGGGAGAGACCCAGTACTTC.

The rearrangement links TRBV2 to TRBJ2-2; unclear D gene. The germline CDR1 and CDR2 sequences are SNHLY and FYNNEI. V lost 0 bases and J 7 bases, leaving 12 bases between the germline ends. This CDR3 is 15 amino acids long. The CDR3 DNA reads TGTGCCAGCAGTGAAGCGCTTATGGGCAGCGGGGAGCTGTTTTTT. It yields the protein CASSEALMGSGELFF.

The chain has TRBV19 and TRBJ2-1; unclear D gene. Germline V CDR1 and CDR2: LNHDA, SQIVND (reference sequence). Trimming removed 5 bases from V and 9 bases from J, with 14 bases in between. The CDR3 is 13 amino acids. CDR3 sequence: CASSRVLVSEQFF. The CDR3 nucleotides read TGTGCCAGTAGTCGAGTCCTAGTCAGTGAGCAGTTCTTC. The entire variable domain, with the rest obtained from reference TRBV19 and TRBJ2-1, is as follows: DGGITQSPKYLFRKEGQNVTLSCEQNLNHDAMYWYRQDPGQGLRLIYYSQIVNDFQKGDIAEGYSVSREKKESFPLTVTSAQKNPTAFYLCASSRVLVSEQFFGPGTRLTVL.

The genes are TRBV5-1 and TRBJ1-1; D possibly corresponds to TRBD1 (6 bases). V lost 3 bases, J lost 8 bases, and 26 bases lay in between. Germline V gives CDR1 SGHRS, CDR2 YFSETQ. CDR3 length equals 17 residues. The CDR3 sequence: CASSSSRGELGSSEAFF. The CDR3 bases are TGCGCCAGCAGCTCCAGCAGGGGTGAGCTGGGTAGTAGCGAAGCTTTCTTT.

This clone was seen once. The chain has TRBV5-1 and TRBJ2-7; TRBD1 matches 12 bases. Germline values: CDR1 SGHRS, CDR2 YFSETQ. The CDR3 has 18 residues. J gave up 2 bases and V 3 bases, and 12 bases lay outside the gene matches. The CDR3 region is CASSSGTGGFFPAYEQYF. CDR3 DNA sequence: TGCGCCAGCAGCTCCGGGACAGGGGGCTTTTTCCCAGCCTACGAGCAGTACTTC.

This clone turned up a few times. The rearrangement links TRBV6-5 to TRBJ1-3, with D perhaps matching TRBD1 (5 bases). Germline lookup yields CDR1 MNHEY and CDR2 SVGAGI. V was trimmed by 2 bases and J by 4 bases, leaving 12 bases between them. This CDR3 is built from 15 residues. In nucleotides, the CDR3 is TGTGCCAGCAGTTACGCGCAGGGTGCGGGAAACACCATATATTTT. Its protein product is CASSYAQGAGNTIYF.

The gene calls are TRBV28 and TRBJ1-1, with TRBD1 matching over 8 bases. Losses at the gene ends were 5 bases for V and 5 bases for J; bases not matched to a gene: 10. Germline CDR1 and CDR2: MDHEN and SYDVKM. CDR3 length: 15 amino acids. The CDR3 sequence is CASSTQGARLTEAFF. CDR3 nucleotides: TGTGCCAGCAGTACTCAGGGGGCGCGGTTGACTGAAGCTTTCTTT.

The chain uses TRBV7-9 and TRBJ2-7, with D possibly matching TRBD2 (5 bases). Per the germline V gene, CDR1 is SEHNR and CDR2 is FQNEAQ (reference sequence). Deletions cut 5 bases from V and 7 bases from J, with 15 bases between. The length of the CDR3 is 13 residues. The CDR3: CASSGSGLGEQYF. The DNA for the CDR3 is TGTGCCAGCAGCGGGAGCGGTCTTGGTGAGCAGTACTTC.

This clone turned up a few times. V gene TRBV6-6 combines with J gene TRBJ2-1; 7 bases map to TRBD1. From germline, CDR1 is MNHNY and CDR2 SVGAGI (reference sequence). This CDR3 spans 14 amino acids. Trimming cost V 3 bases and J 8 bases; bases outside gene matches: 7. The CDR3 reads CASSYRDRGDEQFF. The CDR3 region has the DNA TGTGCCAGCAGTTATCGGGACAGAGGCGATGAGCAGTTCTTC.